A selection of T cell receptor beta chains follows, all from one sample in a study of blood T cell repertoires in COVID-19. Produced via immunoSEQ multiplex PCR; TCRdb's table is partial and in-frame only. Among more than 250,000 clones, roughly 86% were seen once, and the ten largest hold about 5.4%. Sequencing used PBMCs or T cells enriched from blood (not recorded which). These receptor sequences come from a woman aged 25 to 39 who had recovered from COVID-19. CDR3s leave out the opening cysteine and the closing phenylalanine or tryptophan. Fields, in order: V gene, D gene, CDR3 protein. A D gene is named only where the DNA matches it firmly.

TRBV5-4	.	ASSLITGPRGYEQF
TRBV3-1/TRBV3-2	TRBD2	ASSQDYSGGQETQY
TRBV9	.	ASSDGPSGIYEQY
TRBV4-3	TRBD1	ASSLGTGVNTEAF
TRBV20-1	TRBD1	SASRGQHTEAF
TRBV27	.	ASGDTRVNYGYT
TRBV9	TRBD1	ASSVGEGQGWSSNQPQH
TRBV5-4	.	ASSLVAGQRGTGELF
TRBV6-2/TRBV6-3	TRBD1	ASSYETGVTGELF
TRBV5-4	TRBD1	ASSFWDRGREGTEAF
TRBV2	.	ASHTGATEAF
TRBV5-5	.	ASGRGADFWNTEAF
TRBV5-1	TRBD1	ASSPGQTYEQY
TRBV28	.	ASSLRGGATNEKLF
TRBV6-2/TRBV6-3	TRBD1	ASSYSQGQGVQGYT
TRBV11-3	TRBD1	ASSSKGASYNEQF
TRBV7-9	.	ASTRSGQANEQF
TRBV5-1	TRBD2	ASSPGLAGGRETQY
TRBV6-5	.	ASQIVGATEAF
TRBV7-9	TRBD1	ASSTAGGQTIYYGYT
TRBV19	TRBD1	ASSTPYQTGEDTQY
TRBV5-1	.	ASSLDRNTEAF
TRBV3-1/TRBV3-2	TRBD2	ASRETLAGGGETQY
TRBV10-3	TRBD1	AISAGTGGDPGELF
TRBV6-2/TRBV6-3	.	ASSPSRTPDEKLF
TRBV5-5	.	ASSPGTVGHQETQY
TRBV29-1	.	SVRSRQGGPDTQY